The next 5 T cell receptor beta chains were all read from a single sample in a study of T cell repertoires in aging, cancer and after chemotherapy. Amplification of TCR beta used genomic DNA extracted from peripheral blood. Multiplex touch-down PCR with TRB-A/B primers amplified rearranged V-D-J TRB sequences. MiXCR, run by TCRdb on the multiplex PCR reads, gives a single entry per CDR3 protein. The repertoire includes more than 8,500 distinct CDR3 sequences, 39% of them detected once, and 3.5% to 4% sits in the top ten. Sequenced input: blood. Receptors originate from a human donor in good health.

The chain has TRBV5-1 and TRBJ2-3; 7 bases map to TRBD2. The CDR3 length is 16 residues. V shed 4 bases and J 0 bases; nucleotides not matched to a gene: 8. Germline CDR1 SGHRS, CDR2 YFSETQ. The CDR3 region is CASSPITSASTDTQYF. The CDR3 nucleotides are TGCGCCAGCAGCCCGATTACTAGCGCGAGCACAGATACGCAGTATTTT.

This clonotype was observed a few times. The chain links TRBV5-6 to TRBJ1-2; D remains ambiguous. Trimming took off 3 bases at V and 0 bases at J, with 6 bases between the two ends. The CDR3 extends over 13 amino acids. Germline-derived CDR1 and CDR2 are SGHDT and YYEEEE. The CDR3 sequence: CASSSTPNYGYTF. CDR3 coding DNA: TGTGCCAGCAGCTCGACACCTAACTATGGCTACACCTTC.

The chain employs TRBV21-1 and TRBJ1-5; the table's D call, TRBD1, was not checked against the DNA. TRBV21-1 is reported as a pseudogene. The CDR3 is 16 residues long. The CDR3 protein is CASSSPAPDGNQPQHF. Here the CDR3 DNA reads TGTGCCAGCAGCAGCCCGGCCCCCGACGGGAATCAGCCCCAGCATTTT.

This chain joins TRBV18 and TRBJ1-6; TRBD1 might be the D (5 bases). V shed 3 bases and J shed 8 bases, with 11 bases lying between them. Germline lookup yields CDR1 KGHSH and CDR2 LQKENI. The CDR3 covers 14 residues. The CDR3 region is CASSPTQGDSPLHF. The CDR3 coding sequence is TGTGCCAGCTCACCCACACAAGGGGATTCACCCCTCCACTTT.

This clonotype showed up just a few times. This chain's CDR3 is CASSTGSKNTGELFF. CDR3 DNA: TGTGCCAGTAGTACAGGGTCTAAGAACACCGGGGAGCTGTTTTTT. V usage is TRBV19 and J usage is TRBJ2-2; D possibly corresponds to TRBD1 (5 bases). The CDR3 has 15 residues. Germline values: CDR1 LNHDA, CDR2 SQIVND (reference sequence). V was cut by 4 bases and J by 1 base, with 10 bases left in between.